Shown below are 11 T cell receptor beta chains from a single sample sequenced in a study of OX40 agonist ivuxolimab in advanced cancers. TCRdb's table, derived via immunoSEQ multiplex PCR, lists solely in-frame clones and lacks some. The table shows 55,000 to 70,000 clones, with 89% occurring only once. The sequencing used CD4+ or CD8+ T cells sorted from blood, collected in a trial of the OX40 agonist ivuxolimab. All receptors derive from an adult with an advanced solid tumor such as melanoma, head and neck, liver or kidney cancer.

This clone was found a few times. The V and J genes are TRBV29-1 and TRBJ2-5; no clear D gene. The V end lost 7 bases, the J end lost 2 bases, and 14 bases lay between the germline ends. Germline CDR1 reads SQVTM; CDR2 reads ANQGSEA. This CDR3 contains 13 residues. CDR3: CSARLGNQETQYF. Here the CDR3 DNA reads TGCAGCGCTCGACTGGGAAATCAAGAGACCCAGTACTTC.

The V gene is TRBV6-1, the J gene TRBJ1-1; perhaps TRBD1 as D (6 bases). The germline gives CDR1 MNHNS, CDR2 SASEGT. The CDR3 covers 15 residues. V shed 7 bases and J shed 4 bases, with 19 bases lying between them. DNA of the CDR3: TGTGCCAGCAATACAGGGAGGTGGGCAGGCACTGAAGCTTTCTTT. Translation gives CASNTGRWAGTEAFF.

The chain uses TRBV2 and TRBJ2-2, with 9 nucleotides matching TRBD2. The CDR3 loop spans 17 amino acids. V was pared by 4 bases and J by 1 base, with 7 bases of the junction left unmatched. Germline CDR1 is SNHLY and CDR2 is FYNNEI. The CDR3 DNA sequence: TGTGCCAGCAGTGTTCTAGCGGGGAGTTTGAACACCGGGGAGCTGTTTTTT. Its translation is CASSVLAGSLNTGELFF.

The count of this clone is one. The chain carries TRBV5-4 and TRBJ2-1, with a tentative D call TRBD1 (5 bases). Germline V gene sequence: CDR1 SGHNT, CDR2 YYREEE (reference sequence). This CDR3 spans 15 amino acids. Between the trimmed V and J ends, which lost 3 bases and 0 bases, there was a span of 10 bases. The DNA for the CDR3 is TGTGCCAGCAGCTCGACAGCCGACTCCTACAATGAGCAGTTCTTC. It encodes CASSSTADSYNEQFF. Looking up the rest from reference TRBV5-4 and TRBJ2-1 gives the full variable domain: ETGVTQSPTHLIKTRGQQVTLRCSSQSGHNTVSWYQQALGQGPQFIFQYYREEENGRGNFPPRFSGLQFPNYSSELNVNALELDDSALYLCASSSTADSYNEQFFGPGTRLTVL.

This clone was seen once. The chain uses TRBV10-2 and TRBJ2-1; 7 nucleotides line up with TRBD1. The germline V gene encodes CDR1 WSHSY and CDR2 SAAADI. The CDR3 loop spans 16 amino acids. The V and J ends lost 2 bases and 3 bases, in that order; junction bases with no gene match: 7. Here the CDR3 reads CASSEQGRGNYNEQFF. CDR3 nucleotides: TGCGCCAGCAGTGAGCAGGGCAGGGGGAACTACAATGAGCAGTTCTTC.

The chain couples TRBV5-1 to TRBJ2-1; either TRBD1 or TRBD2 may supply D (5 bases each). From germline, CDR1 is SGHRS and CDR2 YFSETQ. This CDR3 spans 17 amino acids. V was trimmed by 1 base and J by 8 bases, leaving 22 bases between them. The DNA of the CDR3 is TGCGCCAGCAGCTTGCTAGGCTCTGGGACCGCTATTTATGAGCAGTTCTTC. This codes for CASSLLGSGTAIYEQFF.

The chain employs TRBV5-1 and TRBJ2-5; D remains unclear. CDR1 is SGHRS, CDR2 YFSETQ, per germline. V was cut by 0 bases and J by 2 bases, with 11 bases left in between. The CDR3 has 15 amino acids. CDR3 sequence (DNA): TGCGCCAGCAGCTTGGCGCAGACATTACAAGAGACCCAGTACTTC. It specifies CASSLAQTLQETQYF.

The chain has TRBV21-1 and TRBJ1-5. TRBV21-1 is a pseudogene segment. This CDR3 region has 15 residues. The CDR3 DNA reads as TGTGCCAGCAGCAAAGCCGGATTCTCAAATCAGCCCCAGCATTTT. Translation gives CASSKAGFSNQPQHF.

The rearrangement links TRBV6-1 to TRBJ2-3; D unresolved. The CDR3 is 14 amino acids. Trimming left V 1 base short and J 3 bases short, with 8 bases between. Germline V gene data show CDR1 as MNHNS and CDR2 as SASEGT. CDR3 in DNA: TGTGCCAGCAGTGAAGGGGGTAGTACAGATACGCAGTATTTT. Translated, it gives CASSEGGSTDTQYF.

The genes are TRBV27 and TRBJ1-2; TRBD1 agrees at 9 bases. Trimming cost V 6 bases and J 5 bases; bases outside gene matches: 1. Per germline, CDR1 MNHEY and CDR2 SMNVEV (reference sequence). The CDR3 length is 12 residues. CDR3 in amino acids: CASSGTGYGYTF. The CDR3 DNA sequence: TGTGCCAGCAGCGGGACAGGGTATGGCTACACCTTC.

The rearrangement uses TRBV29-1 and TRBJ1-5; D is uncertain. Germline values: CDR1 SQVTM, CDR2 ANQGSEA. This CDR3 is built from 13 residues. Trimming stripped 6 bases from V and 5 bases from J, with 14 bases between. The CDR3 DNA is TGCAGCGTAGACCCGGGCGGAGATCAGCCCCAGCATTTT. Its translation is CSVDPGGDQPQHF.